Here is one T cell receptor beta chain with its context. The antigen is unknown. This sample was included in a study of cytomegalovirus exposure and HLA in healthy donors. Findings and limits, study-wide: In vitro assays verified that a few CMV-associated chains recognized CMV antigens specifically. There were 150 to 200 TCR beta chains listed as cytomegalovirus-associated. According to a later analysis, TCR clusters from the first cohort tended to co-occur in the roughly 110 validation repertoires.

From the 120-subject validation cohort, which was separate from the roughly 610-subject first cohort, the donors were drawn. Profiled with immunoSEQ multiplex PCR; TCRdb holds only in-frame clones, not every one. The data hold approximately 59,000 clones, with around 93% observed a single time. V lost 2 bases, J lost 3 bases, and 14 bases lay in between. Looked up from germline, CDR1 is MNHEY and CDR2 is SMNVEV (reference sequence). CDR3 size: 15 residues. This sequence joins TRBV27 and TRBJ2-7; D is perhaps TRBD2 (6 bases). Sequencing was carried out using PBMCs. The clonotype was recovered from a man in his late teens or twenties in good health and CMV-seropositive. CDR3 DNA: TGTGCCAGCAGTTTAATTCCCACTAGCAGCTACGAGCAGTACTTC. This codes for CASSLIPTSSYEQYF.